This T cell receptor (beta chain) was identified during a study of blood T cell repertoires in COVID-19. Study information: COVID-19 samples collected from the United States, Italy and Spain covered acute and convalescent phases. The cDNA or gDNA used as material had been derived from T cells, B-cell-depleted T cells, or PBMCs.

The authors' processing: Amplified reference gene primers provided the basis for estimating nucleated cell counts. The data were produced by immunoSEQ multiplex PCR, yet TCRdb's version contains in-frame clones alone and is incomplete. The V and J calls and clone size were taken over from that table, and D and trimming were inferred from the DNA. The data contain about 200,000 clones, almost 85% of them singletons. The CDR3 spans 15 residues. CDR1 LNHDA and CDR2 SQIVND come from the germline V gene (reference sequence). With 7 bases removed from V and 4 bases from J, the gap between germline ends came to 19 bases.

The chain carries TRBV19 and TRBJ1-2; perhaps TRBD1 as D (5 bases). The source material was peripheral blood. This clonotype originated in a woman aged 70 to 79 with active or convalescent COVID-19. The CDR3 here is CASTQTDGASYGYTF. In nucleotides, the CDR3 is TGTGCCAGTACCCAGACAGATGGGGCCTCCTATGGCTACACCTTC. The full variable domain, completed using reference TRBV19 and TRBJ1-2, is DGGITQSPKYLFRKEGQNVTLSCEQNLNHDAMYWYRQDPGQGLRLIYYSQIVNDFQKGDIAEGYSVSREKKESFPLTVTSAQKNPTAFYLCASTQTDGASYGYTFGSGTRLTVV.